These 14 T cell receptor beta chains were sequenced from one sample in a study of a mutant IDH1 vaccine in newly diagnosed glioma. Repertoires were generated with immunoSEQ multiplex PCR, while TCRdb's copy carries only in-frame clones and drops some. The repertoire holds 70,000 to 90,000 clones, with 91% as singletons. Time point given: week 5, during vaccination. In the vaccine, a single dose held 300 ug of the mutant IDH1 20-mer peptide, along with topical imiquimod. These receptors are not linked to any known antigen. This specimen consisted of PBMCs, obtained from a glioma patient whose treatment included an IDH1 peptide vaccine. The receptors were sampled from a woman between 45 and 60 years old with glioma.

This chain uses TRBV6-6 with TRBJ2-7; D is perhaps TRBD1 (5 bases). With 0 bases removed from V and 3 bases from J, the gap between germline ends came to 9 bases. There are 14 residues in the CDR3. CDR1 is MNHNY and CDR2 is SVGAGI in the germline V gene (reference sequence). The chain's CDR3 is CASSYSTDLYEQYF. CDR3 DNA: TGTGCCAGCAGTTACTCGACAGACCTCTACGAGCAGTACTTC.

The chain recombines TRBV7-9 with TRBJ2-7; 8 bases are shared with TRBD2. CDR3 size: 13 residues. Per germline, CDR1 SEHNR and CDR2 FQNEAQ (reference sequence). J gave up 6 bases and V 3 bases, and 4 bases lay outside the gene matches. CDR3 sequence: CASSFSGRFEQYF. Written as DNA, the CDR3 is TGTGCCAGCAGCTTCAGCGGGAGATTCGAGCAGTACTTC.

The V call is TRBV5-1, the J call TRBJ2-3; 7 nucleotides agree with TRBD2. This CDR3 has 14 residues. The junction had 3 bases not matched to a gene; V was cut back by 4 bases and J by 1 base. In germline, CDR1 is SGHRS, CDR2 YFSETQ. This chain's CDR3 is CASSLLAGTDTQYF. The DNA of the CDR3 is TGCGCCAGCAGCCTGCTAGCGGGCACAGATACGCAGTATTTT.

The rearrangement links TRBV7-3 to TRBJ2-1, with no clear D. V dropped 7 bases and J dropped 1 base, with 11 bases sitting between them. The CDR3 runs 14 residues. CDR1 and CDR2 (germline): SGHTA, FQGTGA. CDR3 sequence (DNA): TGTGCCAGCACCAGGTCGGATTCCTACAATGAGCAGTTCTTC. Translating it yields CASTRSDSYNEQFF.

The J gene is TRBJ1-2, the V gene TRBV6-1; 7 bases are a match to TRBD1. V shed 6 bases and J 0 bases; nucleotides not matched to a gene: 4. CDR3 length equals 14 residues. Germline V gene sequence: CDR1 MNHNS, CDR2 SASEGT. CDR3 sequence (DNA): TGTGCCAGCAGAAAGGGACAGTCTAACTATGGCTACACCTTC. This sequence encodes CASRKGQSNYGYTF.

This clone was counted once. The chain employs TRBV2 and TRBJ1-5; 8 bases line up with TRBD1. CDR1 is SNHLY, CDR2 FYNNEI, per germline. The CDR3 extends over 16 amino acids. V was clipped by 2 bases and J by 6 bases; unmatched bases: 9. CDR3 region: CASSERQTGGAQPQHF. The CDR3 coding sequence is TGTGCCAGCAGTGAAAGGCAAACAGGGGGGGCTCAGCCCCAGCATTTT. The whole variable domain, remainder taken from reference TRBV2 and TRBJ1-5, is EPEVTQTPSHQVTQMGQEVILRCVPISNHLYFYWYRQILGQKVEFLVSFYNNEISEKSEIFDDQFSVERPDGSNFTLKIRSTKLEDSAMYFCASSERQTGGAQPQHFGDGTRLSIL.

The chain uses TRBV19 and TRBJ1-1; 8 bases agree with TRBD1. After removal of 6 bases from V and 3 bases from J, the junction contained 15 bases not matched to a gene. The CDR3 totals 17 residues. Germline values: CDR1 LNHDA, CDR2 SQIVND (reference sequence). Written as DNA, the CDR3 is TGTGCCAGTAGGTTGAGAAGATGGACAGGGAGGGACACTGAAGCTTTCTTT. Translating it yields CASRLRRWTGRDTEAFF.

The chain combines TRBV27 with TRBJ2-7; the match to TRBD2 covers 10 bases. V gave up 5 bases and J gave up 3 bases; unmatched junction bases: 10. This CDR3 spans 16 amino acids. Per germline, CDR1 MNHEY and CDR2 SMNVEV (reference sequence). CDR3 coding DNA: TGTGCCAGCAGTCCTCGGCTAGCGGGAGTTCTCTACGAGCAGTACTTC. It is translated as CASSPRLAGVLYEQYF.

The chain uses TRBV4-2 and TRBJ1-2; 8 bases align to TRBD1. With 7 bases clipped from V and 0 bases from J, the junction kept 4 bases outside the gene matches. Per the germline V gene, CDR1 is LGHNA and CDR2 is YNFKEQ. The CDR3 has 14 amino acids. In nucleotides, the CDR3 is TGTGCCAGCAACGGACAGGGCTCTAACTATGGCTACACCTTC. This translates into CASNGQGSNYGYTF.

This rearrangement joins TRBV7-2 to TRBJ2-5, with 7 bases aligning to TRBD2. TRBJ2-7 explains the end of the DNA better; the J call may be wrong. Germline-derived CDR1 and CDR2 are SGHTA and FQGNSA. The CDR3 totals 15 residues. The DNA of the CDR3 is TGTGCCAGCAGCTTAGCCGAGACTAGCATCTACGAGCAGTACTTC. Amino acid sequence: CASSLAETSIYEQYF.

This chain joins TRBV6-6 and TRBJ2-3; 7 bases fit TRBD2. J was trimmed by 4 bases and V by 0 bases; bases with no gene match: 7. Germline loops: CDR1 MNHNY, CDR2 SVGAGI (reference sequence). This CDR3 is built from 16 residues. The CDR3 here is CASSYSWGGVSDTQYF. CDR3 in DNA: TGTGCCAGCAGTTACTCATGGGGGGGTGTCTCAGATACGCAGTATTTT.

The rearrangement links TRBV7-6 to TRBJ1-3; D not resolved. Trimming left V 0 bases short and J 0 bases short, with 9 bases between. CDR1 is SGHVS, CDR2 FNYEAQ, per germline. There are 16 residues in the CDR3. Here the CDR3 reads CASSLAGSSSGNTIYF. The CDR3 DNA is TGTGCCAGCAGCTTAGCGGGGTCATCCTCTGGAAACACCATATATTTT.

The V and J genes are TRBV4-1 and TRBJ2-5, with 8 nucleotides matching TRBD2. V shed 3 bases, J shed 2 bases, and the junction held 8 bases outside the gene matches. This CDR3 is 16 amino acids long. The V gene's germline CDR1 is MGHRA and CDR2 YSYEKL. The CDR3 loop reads CASSQVGLARQETQYF. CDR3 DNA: TGCGCCAGCAGCCAGGTCGGACTAGCTCGGCAAGAGACCCAGTACTTC.

CDR3 in amino acids: CASSYYPLRDNEQFF. DNA for the CDR3: TGTGCCAGCAGTTACTACCCATTGAGAGACAATGAGCAGTTCTTC. The gene calls are TRBV27 and TRBJ2-1; D ambiguous. Between the trimmed V and J ends, which lost 4 bases and 5 bases, there was a span of 15 bases. CDR1 MNHEY and CDR2 SMNVEV come from the germline V gene (reference sequence). The CDR3 sequence is 15 residues long.